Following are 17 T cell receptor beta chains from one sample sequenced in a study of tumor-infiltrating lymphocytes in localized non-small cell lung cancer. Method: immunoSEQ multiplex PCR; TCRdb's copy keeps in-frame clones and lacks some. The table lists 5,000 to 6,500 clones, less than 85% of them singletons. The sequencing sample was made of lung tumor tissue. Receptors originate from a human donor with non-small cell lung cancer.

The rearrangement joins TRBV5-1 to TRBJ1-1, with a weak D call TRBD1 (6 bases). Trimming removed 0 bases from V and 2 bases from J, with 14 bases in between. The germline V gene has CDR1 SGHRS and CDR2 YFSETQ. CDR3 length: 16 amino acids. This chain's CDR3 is CASSLGGQFTNTEAFF. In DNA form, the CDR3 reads TGCGCCAGCAGCTTGGGTGGACAGTTTACAAACACTGAAGCTTTCTTT.

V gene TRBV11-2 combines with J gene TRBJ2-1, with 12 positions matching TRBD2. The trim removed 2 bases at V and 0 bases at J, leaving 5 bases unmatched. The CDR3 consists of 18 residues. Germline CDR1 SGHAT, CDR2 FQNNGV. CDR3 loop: CASSLRLAGVVSYNEQFF. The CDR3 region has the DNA TGTGCCAGCAGCTTACGACTAGCGGGAGTGGTCTCCTACAATGAGCAGTTCTTC.

This CDR3 is CASSQDSSSTDTQYF. CDR3 nucleotides: TGCGCCAGCAGCCAGGACAGTTCTAGCACAGATACGCAGTATTTT. This sequence joins TRBV4-3 and TRBJ2-3, with D possibly matching TRBD1 (6 bases). Germline CDR1 is LGHNA and CDR2 is YSLEER. There are 15 residues in the CDR3. Trimming took 3 bases from V and 0 from J, leaving 10 bases between them.

As DNA, the CDR3 is TGTGCCAGCAGCGTTAACACAGGGGATGCTAGAGAGACCCAGTACTTC. Translation gives CASSVNTGDARETQYF. The V call is TRBV9, the J call TRBJ2-5, with TRBD1 matching over 7 bases. CDR1 and CDR2 (germline): SGDLS, YYNGEE. V was pared by 2 bases and J by 4 bases, with 11 bases of the junction left unmatched. The CDR3 length is 16 residues.

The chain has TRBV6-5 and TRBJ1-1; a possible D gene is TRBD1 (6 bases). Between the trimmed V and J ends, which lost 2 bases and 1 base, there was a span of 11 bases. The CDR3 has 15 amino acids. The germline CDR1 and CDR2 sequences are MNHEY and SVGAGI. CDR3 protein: CASSYIRGGNTEAFF. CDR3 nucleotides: TGTGCCAGCAGTTACATCAGGGGTGGGAACACTGAAGCTTTCTTT.

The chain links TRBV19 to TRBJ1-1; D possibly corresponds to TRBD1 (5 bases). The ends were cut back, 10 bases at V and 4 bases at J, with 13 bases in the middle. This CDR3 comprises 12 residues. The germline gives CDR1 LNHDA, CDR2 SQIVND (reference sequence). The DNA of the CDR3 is TGTGCCAACATAAGGAGGGGCACTGAAGCTTTCTTT. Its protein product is CANIRRGTEAFF. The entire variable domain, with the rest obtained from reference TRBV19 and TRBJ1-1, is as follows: DGGITQSPKYLFRKEGQNVTLSCEQNLNHDAMYWYRQDPGQGLRLIYYSQIVNDFQKGDIAEGYSVSREKKESFPLTVTSAQKNPTAFYLCANIRRGTEAFFGQGTRLTVV.

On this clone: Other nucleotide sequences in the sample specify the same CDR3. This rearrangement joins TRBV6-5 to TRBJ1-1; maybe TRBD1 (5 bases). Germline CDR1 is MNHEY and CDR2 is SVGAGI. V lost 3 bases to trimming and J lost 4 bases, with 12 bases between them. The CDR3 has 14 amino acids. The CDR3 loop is CASSYGRDGTEAFF. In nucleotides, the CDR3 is TGTGCCAGCAGTTATGGTCGGGACGGCACTGAAGCTTTCTTT.

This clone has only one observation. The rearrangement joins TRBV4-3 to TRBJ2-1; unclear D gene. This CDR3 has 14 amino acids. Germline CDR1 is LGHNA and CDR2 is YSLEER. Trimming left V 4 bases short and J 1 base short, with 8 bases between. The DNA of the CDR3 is TGCGCCAGCAGCCGCCTGGATTCCTACAATGAGCAGTTCTTC. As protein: CASSRLDSYNEQFF.

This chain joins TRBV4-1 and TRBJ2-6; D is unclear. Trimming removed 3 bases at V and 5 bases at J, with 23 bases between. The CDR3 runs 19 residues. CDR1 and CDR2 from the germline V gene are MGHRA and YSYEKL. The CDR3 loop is CASSQVYRNIAPRANVLTF. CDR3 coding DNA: TGCGCCAGCAGCCAGGTTTACCGAAACATCGCCCCCCGGGCCAACGTCCTGACTTTC.

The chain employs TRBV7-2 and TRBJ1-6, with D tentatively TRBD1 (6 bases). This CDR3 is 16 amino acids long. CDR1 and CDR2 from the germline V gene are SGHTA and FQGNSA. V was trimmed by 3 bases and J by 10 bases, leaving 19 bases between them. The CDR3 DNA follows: TGTGCCAGCAGCTTGGGGGTATCAGGGGTCGGCTCACCCCTCCACTTT. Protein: CASSLGVSGVGSPLHF.

This chain's CDR3 is CASSLLLAGPQETQYF. The CDR3 nucleotides read TGTGCCAGCAGCTTGCTACTAGCGGGCCCACAAGAGACCCAGTACTTC. The genes are TRBV11-2 and TRBJ2-5; TRBD2 agrees at 9 bases. V shed 3 bases and J 2 bases; nucleotides not matched to a gene: 7. The CDR3 length is 16 residues. Germline assignment: CDR1 SGHAT and CDR2 FQNNGV.

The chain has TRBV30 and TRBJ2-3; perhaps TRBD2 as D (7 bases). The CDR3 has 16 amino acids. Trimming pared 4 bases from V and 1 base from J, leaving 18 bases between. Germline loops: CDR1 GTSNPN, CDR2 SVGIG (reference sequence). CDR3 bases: TGTGCCTGGACTCCTGGGGGGGCGGCCCGCACAGATACGCAGTATTTT. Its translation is CAWTPGGAARTDTQYF.

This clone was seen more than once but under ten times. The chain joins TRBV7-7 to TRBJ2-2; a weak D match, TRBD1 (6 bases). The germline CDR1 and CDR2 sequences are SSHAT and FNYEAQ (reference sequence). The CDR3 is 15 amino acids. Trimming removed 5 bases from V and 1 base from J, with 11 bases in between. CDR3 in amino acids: CASSRQGQNTGELFF. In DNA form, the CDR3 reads TGTGCCAGCAGCCGCCAGGGACAGAACACCGGGGAGCTGTTTTTT.

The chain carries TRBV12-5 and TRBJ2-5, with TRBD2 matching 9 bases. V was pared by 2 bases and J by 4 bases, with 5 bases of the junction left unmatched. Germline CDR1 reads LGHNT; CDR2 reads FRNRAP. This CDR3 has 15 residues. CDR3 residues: CASGLLAGKGETQYF. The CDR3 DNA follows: TGTGCTAGTGGTTTGCTAGCGGGAAAGGGAGAGACCCAGTACTTC.

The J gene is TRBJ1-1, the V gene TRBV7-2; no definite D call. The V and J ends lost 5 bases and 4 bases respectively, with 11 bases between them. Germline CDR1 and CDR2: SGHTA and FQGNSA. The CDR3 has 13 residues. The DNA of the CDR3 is TGTGCCAGCAGCCTCCGGTGGTCCACTGAAGCTTTCTTT. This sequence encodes CASSLRWSTEAFF. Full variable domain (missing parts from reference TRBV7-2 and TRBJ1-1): GAGVSQSPSNKVTEKGKDVELRCDPISGHTALYWYRQSLGQGLEFLIYFQGNSAPDKSGLPSDRFSAERTGGSVSTLTIQRTQQEDSAVYLCASSLRWSTEAFFGQGTRLTVV.

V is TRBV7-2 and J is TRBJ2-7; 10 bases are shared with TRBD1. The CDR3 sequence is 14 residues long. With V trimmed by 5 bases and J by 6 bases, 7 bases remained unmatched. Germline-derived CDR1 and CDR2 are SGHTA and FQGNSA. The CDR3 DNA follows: TGTGCCAGCAGCCGGGACAGGGGAGTGGGCGAGCAGTACTTC. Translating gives CASSRDRGVGEQYF.

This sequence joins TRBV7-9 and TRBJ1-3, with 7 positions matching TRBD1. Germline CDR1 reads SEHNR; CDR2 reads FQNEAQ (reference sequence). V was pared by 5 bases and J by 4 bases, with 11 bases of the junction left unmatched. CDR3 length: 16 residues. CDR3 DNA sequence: TGTGCCAGCAGCACCGAACGACAGGGTTTCGGAAACACCATATATTTT. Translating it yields CASSTERQGFGNTIYF.